These 13 T cell receptor beta chains share one sample of origin, sequenced in a study of T cell responses to AZD1222 COVID-19 vaccine. The method was immunoSEQ multiplex PCR; TCRdb's version includes in-frame clones alone and lacks a portion of them. Seen here are 140,000 to 150,000 clones, about 90% observed once, and the top ten hold about 3%. The source was peripheral blood, collected on day 0 of MenACWY control vaccination. Receptor source: an adult in good health.

Only one count was recorded for this clone. V gene TRBV6-1 combines with J gene TRBJ1-5, with D unclear. The germline gives CDR1 MNHNS, CDR2 SASEGT. The CDR3 loop spans 14 amino acids. V was trimmed by 3 bases and J by 6 bases, leaving 12 bases between them. The CDR3 loop is CASSEGKPGQPQHF. The CDR3 region has the DNA TGTGCCAGCAGTGAGGGGAAGCCCGGTCAGCCCCAGCATTTT.

Here the CDR3 reads CASARNRQETQYF. CDR3 sequence (DNA): TGTGCCAGCGCACGAAACCGCCAAGAGACCCAGTACTTC. The chain links TRBV2 to TRBJ2-5, with D uncertain. V was shortened by 8 bases and J by 1 base, with 11 bases between the two germline ends. Germline V lookup: CDR1 SNHLY, CDR2 FYNNEI. The CDR3 is 13 amino acids.

V usage is TRBV29-1 and J usage is TRBJ2-2; D tentatively fits TRBD1 or TRBD2 (5 bases each). Between the trimmed V and J ends, which lost 7 bases and 5 bases, there was a span of 26 bases. CDR1 is SQVTM, CDR2 ANQGSEA, per germline. CDR3 size: 17 residues. Written as DNA, the CDR3 is TGCAGCGCTCCCGTATTGCGAGGGGTTCGGCGGACCGGGGAGCTGTTTTTT. Encoded protein: CSAPVLRGVRRTGELFF.

The J gene is TRBJ1-6, the V gene TRBV5-1; a possible D gene is TRBD1 (6 bases). In germline, CDR1 is SGHRS, CDR2 YFSETQ. The V and J ends lost 5 bases and 7 bases respectively, with 13 bases between them. CDR3 length: 14 residues. CDR3 loop: CASRERTANSPLHF. The CDR3 nucleotides read TGCGCCAGCAGGGAAAGGACAGCCAATTCACCCCTCCACTTT.

The rearrangement links TRBV5-1 to TRBJ2-3, with 9 nucleotides matching TRBD2. Trimming at V came to 4 bases and at J to 0 bases, leaving 6 bases not matched to a gene. The CDR3 is made up of 16 amino acids. Per the germline V gene, CDR1 is SGHRS and CDR2 is YFSETQ. The CDR3 spells CASSLLLAGSTDTQYF. Here the CDR3 DNA reads TGCGCCAGCAGCCTGCTGCTAGCGGGAAGCACAGATACGCAGTATTTT. The whole variable domain, filled in from reference TRBV5-1 and TRBJ2-3, reads KAGVTQTPRYLIKTRGQQVTLSCSPISGHRSVSWYQQTPGQGLQFLFEYFSETQRNKGNFPGRFSGRQFSNSRSEMNVSTLELGDSALYLCASSLLLAGSTDTQYFGPGTRLTVL.

The chain has TRBV27 and TRBJ2-2; weak D call: TRBD2 (6 bases). The V end lost 1 base, the J end lost 6 bases, and 15 bases lay between the germline ends. The CDR3 has 16 amino acids. Germline CDR1 and CDR2: MNHEY and SMNVEV (reference sequence). CDR3 sequence: CASSLYPRPGAGELFF. In DNA form, the CDR3 reads TGTGCCAGCAGTTTATACCCTAGGCCGGGGGCCGGGGAGCTGTTTTTT.

DNA of the CDR3: TGTGCCAGCACCCTTGTTTCTTTGAACACTGAAGCTTTCTTT. Translation: CASTLVSLNTEAFF. This chain joins TRBV28 and TRBJ1-1; no clear D gene. Trimming took 7 bases from V and 0 from J, leaving 12 bases between them. From germline, CDR1 is MDHEN and CDR2 SYDVKM. CDR3 length: 14 amino acids.

The chain recombines TRBV19 with TRBJ1-2, with 9 positions matching TRBD1. Trimming removed 2 bases from V and 6 bases from J; junction bases left unmatched: 7. From germline, CDR1 is LNHDA and CDR2 SQIVND (reference sequence). The CDR3 contains 15 residues. In DNA form, the CDR3 reads TGTGCCAGTAGTATAACCGGGACAGGGAGGAATGGCTACACCTTC. Protein sequence: CASSITGTGRNGYTF.

The genes are TRBV3-1 (or the pseudogene TRBV3-2) and TRBJ2-2; no clear D gene. With 0 bases removed from V and 2 bases from J, the gap between germline ends came to 16 bases. The CDR3 is made up of 18 amino acids. CDR1 is LGHDT, CDR2 YNNKEL, per germline (reference sequence). The CDR3 sequence: CASSQEGPNILNTGELFF. CDR3 nucleotide sequence: TGTGCCAGCAGCCAAGAAGGGCCAAACATTCTAAACACCGGGGAGCTGTTTTTT.

The chain recombines TRBV28 with TRBJ1-5; D call uncertain. V lost 5 bases to trimming and J lost 0 bases, with 8 bases between them. Germline assignment: CDR1 MDHEN and CDR2 SYDVKM. This CDR3 has 14 residues. CDR3 coding DNA: TGTGCCAGCAGTCGAGATAATAGCAATCAGCCCCAGCATTTT. It is translated as CASSRDNSNQPQHF.

The V and J genes are TRBV4-1 and TRBJ2-7; D remains ambiguous. V lost 1 base to trimming and J lost 0 bases, with 13 bases between them. The CDR3 spans 16 residues. Germline assignment: CDR1 MGHRA and CDR2 YSYEKL. The DNA for the CDR3 is TGCGCCAGCAGCCAAGTAGTCAGATCTAGCTCCTACGAGCAGTACTTC. This sequence encodes CASSQVVRSSSYEQYF.

This sequence joins TRBV5-1 and TRBJ1-6; 10 bases match TRBD1. V lost 4 bases and J lost 6; bases outside the gene matches: 10. Looked up from germline, CDR1 is SGHRS and CDR2 is YFSETQ. The CDR3 runs to 17 residues. The CDR3 loop is CASSGGQGPALNSPLHF. DNA of the CDR3: TGCGCCAGCAGCGGGGGACAGGGGCCGGCTCTTAATTCACCCCTCCACTTT.

The J gene is TRBJ2-1, the V gene TRBV27; 12 nucleotides align to TRBD2. CDR1 MNHEY and CDR2 SMNVEV come from the germline V gene (reference sequence). The CDR3 totals 16 residues. The V segment lost 0 bases and the J segment 6 bases; nucleotides outside the gene matches: 3. The CDR3 spells CASSLSTSGRGNEQFF. The CDR3 coding sequence is TGTGCCAGCAGTTTATCGACTAGCGGGAGAGGCAATGAGCAGTTCTTC.